Listed below are T cell receptor beta chains from one sample, sequenced in a study of breast tumors, draining lymph nodes, adjacent tissues. TCRdb reprocessed the multiplex PCR reads via MiXCR and lists one record per CDR3 protein. This sample has some 22,000 distinct CDR3 sequences; about 38% occur once, and the top ten carry less than 25%. Sequences were obtained from breast tumor tissue. The receptors derive from a female donor with breast cancer. Some clones in this sample may be carry-over from other donors' samples. The conserved cysteine and the conserved F or W are not part of the CDR3 here. The order of the fields is D gene, J gene, V gene, CDR3 protein. D genes are given only for firm matches.

D: NA; J: TRBJ2-7; V: TRBV29-1; CDR3: SVVARSSYEQY
D: TRBD2; J: TRBJ2-1; V: TRBV15; CDR3: ATSRDRASGNEQF
D: TRBD2; J: TRBJ2-3; V: TRBV9; CDR3: ASSPIVGGTDTQY
D: NA; J: TRBJ2-2; V: TRBV11-2; CDR3: ASSSDWSSRELF
D: TRBD1; J: TRBJ2-7; V: TRBV7-3; CDR3: ASSWGTGVEQY
D: NA; J: TRBJ2-2; V: TRBV7-8; CDR3: ASSETGNTGGLF
D: TRBD1; J: TRBJ1-2; V: TRBV6-5; CDR3: ASSPGQGSLGYT
D: NA; J: TRBJ2-5; V: TRBV20-1; CDR3: SARALQETQY
D: NA; J: TRBJ1-2; V: TRBV5-4; CDR3: AVGSSGGYT
D: NA; J: TRBJ2-3; V: TRBV10-1; CDR3: ASSEVVGNTDTQY
D: TRBD1; J: TRBJ1-2; V: TRBV9; CDR3: ASSVDSGGYGYT
D: TRBD2; J: TRBJ2-1; V: TRBV10-3; CDR3: AINRLAGDNEQF
D: TRBD2; J: TRBJ2-7; V: TRBV24-1; CDR3: ATSGSGTKCYEQY
D: TRBD1; J: TRBJ1-5; V: TRBV6-1; CDR3: ASSARTGHQPQH
D: TRBD2; J: TRBJ2-4; V: TRBV20-1; CDR3: SARGLAIFENIQY
D: NA; J: TRBJ2-3; V: TRBV11-3; CDR3: ASSLNAGTQY
D: NA; J: TRBJ1-2; V: TRBV10-1; CDR3: ASRPGQKDGYT
D: NA; J: TRBJ2-7; V: TRBV30; CDR3: AWSVDRHEQY
D: TRBD1; J: TRBJ2-7; V: TRBV11-2; CDR3: ASRRTGQPAYEQY
D: NA; J: TRBJ1-4; V: TRBV5-1; CDR3: ASSLAGTRNEKLF
D: NA; J: TRBJ1-2; V: TRBV20-1; CDR3: SAPGLGYGYT
D: NA; J: TRBJ1-6; V: TRBV19; CDR3: ASSMWGDNSYNSPPP
D: NA; J: TRBJ1-5; V: TRBV7-2; CDR3: ASSPLGGFNQPQH
D: NA; J: TRBJ2-1; V: TRBV6-5; CDR3: ASSYKPASSYNEQF
D: NA; J: TRBJ2-7; V: TRBV30; CDR3: AWRGGGVYEQY
D: TRBD1; J: TRBJ1-6; V: TRBV20-1; CDR3: SAWTGGASSPLH
D: NA; J: TRBJ1-2; V: TRBV20-1; CDR3: SARESGRDYGYT
D: NA; J: TRBJ1-5; V: TRBV4-1; CDR3: ASSHTGSLEHQPQH
D: NA; J: TRBJ2-7; V: TRBV20-1; CDR3: SASVGPYEQY
D: NA; J: TRBJ2-3; V: TRBV7-9; CDR3: ASTSHSTDTQY
D: NA; J: TRBJ1-2; V: TRBV25-1; CDR3: ASSESRVFGNYGYT
D: TRBD1; J: TRBJ2-1; V: TRBV24-1; CDR3: ATSDRAGGHGEQF
D: TRBD2; J: TRBJ2-1; V: TRBV2; CDR3: AIGIAGGPDEQF
D: NA; J: TRBJ2-1; V: TRBV20-1; CDR3: SARGGGLQLNNEQF
D: NA; J: TRBJ2-7; V: TRBV6-6; CDR3: ASSHSLNSGAATYEQY
D: TRBD2; J: TRBJ2-1; V: TRBV30; CDR3: AWNSQRGNNEQF
D: TRBD2; J: TRBJ2-1; V: TRBV7-3; CDR3: ASSLAGAINEQF
D: TRBD1; J: TRBJ2-7; V: TRBV7-9; CDR3: ASSQRTGGLDEQY
D: TRBD2; J: TRBJ2-7; V: TRBV20-1; CDR3: SAEGLAGGVESYEQY
D: TRBD1; J: TRBJ2-5; V: TRBV24-1; CDR3: ASSDRQGGHETQY
D: TRBD1; J: TRBJ2-7; V: TRBV29-1; CDR3: SAYRGYEQY